The subject of this entry is one T cell receptor beta chain. The data derive from a study of blood T cell repertoires in COVID-19. On the study more broadly: Donors in the United States, Italy and Spain gave samples during acute or convalescent COVID-19. T cells, B-cell-depleted T cells, or PBMCs provided the cDNA or gDNA that served as material.

The CDR3 runs to 15 residues. Germline CDR1 reads LNHDA; CDR2 reads SQIVND (reference sequence). V lost 5 bases to trimming and J lost 3 bases, with 13 bases between them. Original handling: Amplification of reference gene primers was used by the study to estimate nucleated cell counts. Generated by immunoSEQ multiplex PCR, the TCRdb table keeps only in-frame clones and is missing some. V and J calls and clone size are given by that table; D and trimming were obtained from the DNA. The table has 150,000 or so clones, approximately 85% seen once. The sequencing sample was made of peripheral blood. This TCR derives from a man aged 35-49 years who had recovered from COVID-19. V is TRBV19 and J is TRBJ1-4, with D unresolved. CDR3 DNA: TGTGCCAGTAGTCCCCTCCGGGGTCCTAATGAAAAACTGTTTTTT. This gives the protein CASSPLRGPNEKLFF.